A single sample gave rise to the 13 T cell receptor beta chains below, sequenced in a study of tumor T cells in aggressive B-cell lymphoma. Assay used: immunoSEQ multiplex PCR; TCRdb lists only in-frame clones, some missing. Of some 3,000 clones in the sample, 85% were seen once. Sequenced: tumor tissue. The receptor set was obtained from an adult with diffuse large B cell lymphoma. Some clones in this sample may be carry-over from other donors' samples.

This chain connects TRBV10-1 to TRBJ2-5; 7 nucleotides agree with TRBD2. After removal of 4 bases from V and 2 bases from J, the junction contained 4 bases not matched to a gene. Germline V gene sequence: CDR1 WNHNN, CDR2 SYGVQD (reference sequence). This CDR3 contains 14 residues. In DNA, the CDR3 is TGCGCCAGCAGTGGGTGGCGGGGGCAAGAGACCCAGTACTTC. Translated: CASSGWRGQETQYF.

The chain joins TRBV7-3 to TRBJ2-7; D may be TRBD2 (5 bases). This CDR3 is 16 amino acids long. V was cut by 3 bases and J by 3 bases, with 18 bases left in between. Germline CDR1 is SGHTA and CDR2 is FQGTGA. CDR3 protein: CASSFGLTRRIYEQYV. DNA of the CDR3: TGTGCCAGCAGCTTCGGACTGACGCGGCGTATCTACGAGCAGTACGTC.

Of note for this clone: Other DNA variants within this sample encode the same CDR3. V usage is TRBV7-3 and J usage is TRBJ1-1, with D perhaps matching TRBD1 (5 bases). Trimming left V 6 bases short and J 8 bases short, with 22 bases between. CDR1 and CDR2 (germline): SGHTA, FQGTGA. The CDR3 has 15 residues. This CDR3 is CASSLTLGKGAEAFF. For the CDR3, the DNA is TGTGCCAGCAGTCTTACACTCGGCAAAGGGGCGGAAGCTTTCTTT.

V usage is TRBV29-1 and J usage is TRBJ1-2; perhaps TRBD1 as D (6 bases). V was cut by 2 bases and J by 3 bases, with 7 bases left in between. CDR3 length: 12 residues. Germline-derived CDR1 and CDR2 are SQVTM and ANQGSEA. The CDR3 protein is CSVEKGDYGYTF. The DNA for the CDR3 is TGCAGCGTTGAAAAGGGGGACTATGGCTACACCTTC.

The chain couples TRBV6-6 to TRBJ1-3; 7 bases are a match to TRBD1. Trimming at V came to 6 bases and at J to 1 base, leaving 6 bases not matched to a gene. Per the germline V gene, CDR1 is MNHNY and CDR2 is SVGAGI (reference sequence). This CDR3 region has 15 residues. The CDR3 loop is CASRGDRVSGNTIYF. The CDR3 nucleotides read TGTGCCAGCAGGGGAGACAGGGTATCTGGAAACACCATATATTTT.

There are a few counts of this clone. CDR3 nucleotide sequence: TGTGCCAGTACCCGAGGCGGGGGGCGTTTCACCGGGGAGCTGTTTTTT. Protein sequence: CASTRGGGRFTGELFF. The V and J genes are TRBV19 and TRBJ2-2; 8 bases agree with TRBD2. J gave up 4 bases and V 7 bases, and 11 bases lay outside the gene matches. Per germline, CDR1 LNHDA and CDR2 SQIVND (reference sequence). CDR3 length: 16 amino acids.

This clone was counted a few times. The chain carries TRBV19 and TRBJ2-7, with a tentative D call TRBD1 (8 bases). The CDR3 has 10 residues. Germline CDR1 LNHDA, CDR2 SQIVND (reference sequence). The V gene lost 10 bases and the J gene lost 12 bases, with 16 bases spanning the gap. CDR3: CAKIQGGRYF. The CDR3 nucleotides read TGTGCCAAGATACAGGGGGGGAGGTACTTC.

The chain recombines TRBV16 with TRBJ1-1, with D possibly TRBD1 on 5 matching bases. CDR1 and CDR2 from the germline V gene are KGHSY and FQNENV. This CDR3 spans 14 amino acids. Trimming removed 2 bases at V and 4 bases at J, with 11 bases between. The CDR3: CASSQHQGGTEAFF. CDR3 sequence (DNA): TGTGCCAGCAGCCAACATCAGGGAGGCACTGAAGCTTTCTTT. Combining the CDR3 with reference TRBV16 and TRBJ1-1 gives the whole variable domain GEEVAQTPKHLVRGEGQKAKLYCAPIKGHSYVFWYQQVLKNEFKFLISFQNENVFDETGMPKERFSAKCLPNSPCSLEIQATKLEDSAVYFCASSQHQGGTEAFFGQGTRLTVV.

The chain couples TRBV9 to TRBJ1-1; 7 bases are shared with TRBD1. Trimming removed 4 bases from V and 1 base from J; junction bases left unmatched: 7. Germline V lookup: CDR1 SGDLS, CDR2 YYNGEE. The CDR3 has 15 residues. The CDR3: CASSTRQGKNTEAFF. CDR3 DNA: TGTGCCAGCAGCACCCGACAGGGAAAGAACACTGAAGCTTTCTTT.

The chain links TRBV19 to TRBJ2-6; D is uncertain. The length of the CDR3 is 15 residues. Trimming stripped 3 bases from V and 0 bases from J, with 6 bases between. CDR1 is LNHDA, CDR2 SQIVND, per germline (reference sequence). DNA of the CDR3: TGTGCCAGTAGTATCGGTTACTCTGGGGCCAACGTCCTGACTTTC. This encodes CASSIGYSGANVLTF. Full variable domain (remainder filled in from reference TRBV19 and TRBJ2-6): DGGITQSPKYLFRKEGQNVTLSCEQNLNHDAMYWYRQDPGQGLRLIYYSQIVNDFQKGDIAEGYSVSREKKESFPLTVTSAQKNPTAFYLCASSIGYSGANVLTFGAGSRLTVL.

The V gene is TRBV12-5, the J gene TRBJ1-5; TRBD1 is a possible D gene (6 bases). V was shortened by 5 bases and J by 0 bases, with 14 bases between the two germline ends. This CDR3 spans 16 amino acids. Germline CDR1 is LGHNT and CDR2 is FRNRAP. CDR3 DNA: TGTGCTAGTGGTCACTGGGGGCAGTTTAGCAATCAGCCCCAGCATTTT. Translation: CASGHWGQFSNQPQHF.

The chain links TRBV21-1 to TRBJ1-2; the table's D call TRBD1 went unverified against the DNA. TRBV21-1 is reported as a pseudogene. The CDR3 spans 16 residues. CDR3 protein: CASSKALSGQIYGYTF. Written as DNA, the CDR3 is TGTGCCAGCAGCAAAGCGCTCTCCGGACAAATCTATGGCTACACCTTC.

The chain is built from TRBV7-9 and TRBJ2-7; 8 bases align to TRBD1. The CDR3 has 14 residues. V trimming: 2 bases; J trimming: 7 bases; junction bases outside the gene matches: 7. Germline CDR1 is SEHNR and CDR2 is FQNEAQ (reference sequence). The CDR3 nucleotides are TGTGCCAGCAGCTTACCGGACAGGGTTGGGGAGCAGTACTTC. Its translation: CASSLPDRVGEQYF.